Given below is one T cell receptor (beta chain) in context. These data originate in a study of blood T cell repertoires in COVID-19. Overall study context: In each case, the material was cDNA or gDNA derived from T cells, B-cell-depleted T cells, or PBMCs.

This CDR3 spans 14 amino acids. V shed 5 bases and J 5 bases; nucleotides not matched to a gene: 6. CDR1 and CDR2 (germline): LGHDT, YNNKEL (reference sequence). Generated by immunoSEQ multiplex PCR, the TCRdb table keeps only in-frame clones and is missing some. The sample holds about 92,000 clones, approximately 79% seen once. The clonotype comes from a woman aged 80 or over with active or convalescent COVID-19. Material: peripheral blood. The rearrangement uses TRBV3-1 (or the pseudogene TRBV3-2) and TRBJ2-7; 10 bases fit TRBD2. The CDR3 loop is CASSSGLARHEQYF. CDR3 DNA sequence: TGTGCCAGCAGCTCGGGACTAGCGAGACACGAGCAGTACTTC.